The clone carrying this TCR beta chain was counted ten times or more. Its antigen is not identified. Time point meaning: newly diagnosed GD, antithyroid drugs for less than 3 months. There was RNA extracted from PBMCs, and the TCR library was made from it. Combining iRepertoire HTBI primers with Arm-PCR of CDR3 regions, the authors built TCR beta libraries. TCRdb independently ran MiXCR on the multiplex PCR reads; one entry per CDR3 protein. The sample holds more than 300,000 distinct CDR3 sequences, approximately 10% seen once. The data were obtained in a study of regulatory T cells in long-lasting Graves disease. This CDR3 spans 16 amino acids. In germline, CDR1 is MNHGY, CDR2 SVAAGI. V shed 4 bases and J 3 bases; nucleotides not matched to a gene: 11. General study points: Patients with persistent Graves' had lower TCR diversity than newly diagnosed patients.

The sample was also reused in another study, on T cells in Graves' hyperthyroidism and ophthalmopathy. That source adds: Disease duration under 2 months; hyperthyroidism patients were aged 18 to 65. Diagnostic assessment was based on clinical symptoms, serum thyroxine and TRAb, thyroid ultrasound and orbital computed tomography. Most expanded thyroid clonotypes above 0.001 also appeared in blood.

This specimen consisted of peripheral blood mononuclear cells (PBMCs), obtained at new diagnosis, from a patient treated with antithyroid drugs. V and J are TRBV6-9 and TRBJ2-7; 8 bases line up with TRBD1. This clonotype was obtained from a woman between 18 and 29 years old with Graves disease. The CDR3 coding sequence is TGTGCCAGCAGTTTCCGACCGGGACAGGCGGGCTACGAGCAGTACTTC. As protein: CASSFRPGQAGYEQYF.